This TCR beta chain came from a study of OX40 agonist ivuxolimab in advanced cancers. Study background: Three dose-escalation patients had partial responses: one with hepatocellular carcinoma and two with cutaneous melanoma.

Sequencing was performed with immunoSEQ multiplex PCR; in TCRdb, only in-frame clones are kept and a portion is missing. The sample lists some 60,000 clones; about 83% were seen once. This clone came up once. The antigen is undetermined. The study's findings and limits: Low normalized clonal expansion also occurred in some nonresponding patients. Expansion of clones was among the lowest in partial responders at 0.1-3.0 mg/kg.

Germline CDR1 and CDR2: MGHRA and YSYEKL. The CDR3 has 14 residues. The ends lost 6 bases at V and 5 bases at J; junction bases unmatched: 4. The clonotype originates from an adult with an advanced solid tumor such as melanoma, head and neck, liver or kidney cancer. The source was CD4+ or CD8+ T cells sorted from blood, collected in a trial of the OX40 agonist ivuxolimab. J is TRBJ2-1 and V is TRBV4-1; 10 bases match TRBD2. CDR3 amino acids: CASRQGLANNEQFF. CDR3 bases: TGCGCCAGCAGACAGGGACTAGCGAACAATGAGCAGTTCTTC.